This is a list of T cell receptor beta chains from one sample in a study of T cells after yellow fever vaccination. A single record per CDR3 protein comes from TCRdb applying MiXCR to the 5' RACE reads. There are 250,000 to 400,000 distinct CDR3 sequences in the sample; 4.1% occur only once, and around 23% lies in the top ten. The specimen was PBMCs, collected 5 days after the yellow fever booster vaccination. The receptors were gathered from a man younger than 35 who received the YFV17D yellow fever vaccine. CDR3s include the opening cysteine and the closing phenylalanine or tryptophan. The D gene is left open where the match is weak.

D gene	V gene	J gene	CDR3 protein
-	TRBV24-1	TRBJ2-2	CATSDAGLRTAGELFF
-	TRBV5-6	TRBJ1-2	CASSLIRNYGYTF
-	TRBV5-5	TRBJ1-1	CASSLGLTLNTEAFF
-	TRBV4-2	TRBJ2-2	CASATRGGPLAGELFF
-	TRBV10-3	TRBJ2-7	CAIEGDEPGQYF
-	TRBV24-1	TRBJ2-5	CATSDLDRVGQETQYF
-	TRBV25-1	TRBJ1-1	CASSGGARTEAFF
TRBD1	TRBV25-1	TRBJ2-1	CASSGGPTGGNEQFF
TRBD1	TRBV5-1	TRBJ2-2	CASSLEGAPGELFF
-	TRBV5-5	TRBJ1-2	CASSLAGTVYGYTF
TRBD2	TRBV15	TRBJ2-3	CATSARGGTDTQYF
-	TRBV4-3	TRBJ2-3	CASSQGSVGGTDTQYF
TRBD2	TRBV7-2	TRBJ2-7	CASSRGRGAYEQYF
-	TRBV12-3/TRBV12-4	TRBJ1-1	CASSPPGGSAMAFF
-	TRBV5-1	TRBJ2-5	CASSLAGTVGGPETQYF
-	TRBV7-8	TRBJ1-1	CASSRGGEGMNTEAFF
-	TRBV20-1	TRBJ2-5	CSARRLQETQYF
-	TRBV6-5	TRBJ1-6	CASSETTGDNSPLHF
TRBD1	TRBV29-1	TRBJ1-1	CSAKTTTGTEAFF
-	TRBV20-1	TRBJ1-2	CSARDLTGYTF
TRBD2	TRBV15	TRBJ2-7	CATALAGGRYEQYF
-	TRBV10-2	TRBJ2-3	CASSGELFTDTQYF
TRBD1	TRBV6-2/TRBV6-3	TRBJ2-2	CASKRTGYLRFANTGELFF
-	TRBV7-9	TRBJ2-1	CASSLTSEQFF
TRBD1	TRBV7-2	TRBJ2-7	CASSSGQGHYEQYF
-	TRBV6-4	TRBJ2-2	CASSEGGQNTGELFF
TRBD1	TRBV7-3	TRBJ2-2	CASSRQGFNTGELFF
TRBD2	TRBV5-1	TRBJ2-3	CASSLISSAGLDTQYF
-	TRBV20-1	TRBJ2-2	CSAKKGGESPGELFF
-	TRBV5-1	TRBJ2-2	CASSLDAGINGELFF
TRBD2	TRBV5-4	TRBJ2-3	CASSFQAGGTDTQYF
-	TRBV27	TRBJ1-6	CASSLRGLGNSPLHF
TRBD2	TRBV11-2	TRBJ2-1	CASSLRLAGGLEQFF
-	TRBV19	TRBJ1-6	CASASRRSNSPLHF
-	TRBV29-1	TRBJ2-2	CSVETRHTGELFF
-	TRBV20-1	TRBJ1-4	CSALGERNEKLFF
TRBD1	TRBV4-1	TRBJ1-5	CASSQQGAAYQPQHF
-	TRBV20-1	TRBJ2-3	CSVVDRYSLDTQYF
-	TRBV7-9	TRBJ2-7	CASSTRGTTYEQYF
-	TRBV4-1	TRBJ1-1	CASSQGGWGVTNTEAFF
-	TRBV12-3/TRBV12-4	TRBJ1-2	CASRREVGGYTF
-	TRBV11-2	TRBJ2-6	CASSLGTWGSGANVLTF
-	TRBV1	TRBJ2-3	CTSSQVRGRTWHTQYF
TRBD2	TRBV24-1	TRBJ2-3	CATSEERAGATDTQYF
-	TRBV5-1	TRBJ2-3	CASSLGWDIYGSDTQYF
-	TRBV12-3/TRBV12-4	TRBJ1-2	CASSLLGNYGYTF
TRBD1	TRBV5-1	TRBJ2-3	CASSLAPDRVGTDTQYF
-	TRBV4-3	TRBJ2-1	CASSQEFGSQFF
-	TRBV27	TRBJ2-2	CASSLFRSGELFF